These T cell receptor beta chains were read from a single sample in a study of somatic mutations in cytotoxic T cells in rheumatoid arthritis. The method was immunoSEQ multiplex PCR; TCRdb's version includes in-frame clones alone and lacks a portion of them. The sample gives roughly 20,000 clones, about four fifths of which show up once; under 15% is in the top ten. The sequenced sample consisted of CD8+ T cells sorted from blood. These receptors originate from an adult with rheumatoid arthritis. Each CDR3 is given with its conserved first and last residue. Each record gives: clone size, J gene, CDR3 length, D gene, V gene, CDR3 protein, CDR3 DNA. D genes are given only for firm matches. Where a row states a size, it is once, few, many or the class of an expanded clone; other rows omit it.

few,TRBJ2-1,11,-,TRBV7-9,CASSPGHGQFF,TGTGCCAGCAGCCCCGGCCACGGGCAGTTCTTC
few,TRBJ2-7,13,-,TRBV5-6,CASSLRQSYEQYF,TGTGCCAGCAGCTTGAGACAGTCCTACGAGCAGTACTTC
-,TRBJ2-2,16,TRBD2,TRBV9,CASSGLAGGNTGELFF,TGTGCCAGCAGCGGACTAGCGGGAGGGAACACCGGGGAGCTGTTTTTT
-,TRBJ2-1,13,-,TRBV9,CASSSGPYNEQFF,TGTGCCAGCAGTTCGGGACCCTACAATGAGCAGTTCTTC
-,TRBJ2-2,16,-,TRBV5-8,CASSSVSGTNTGELFF,TGTGCCAGCAGCTCCGTGAGCGGAACGAACACCGGGGAGCTGTTTTTT
-,TRBJ2-7,19,-,TRBV7-3,CASSLPSPFWRGGSYEQYF,TGTGCCAGCAGCCTCCCTTCGCCGTTTTGGAGGGGGGGCTCCTACGAGCAGTACTTC
-,TRBJ1-5,13,-,TRBV7-2,CASSLNRGKPQHF,TGTGCCAGCAGCTTAAACCGGGGAAAGCCCCAGCATTTT
-,TRBJ2-1,14,-,TRBV29-1,CSVDGGSSYNEQFF,TGCAGCGTTGACGGGGGCAGTTCCTACAATGAGCAGTTCTTC
once,TRBJ1-4,16,TRBD1,TRBV5-1,CASSLRGDRTNEKLFF,TGCGCCAGCAGCTTGAGGGGGGACAGAACTAATGAAAAACTGTTTTTT
-,TRBJ2-1,15,-,TRBV18,CASSPERASSNEQFF,TGTGCCAGCTCACCAGAGCGGGCCAGCTCCAATGAGCAGTTCTTC
-,TRBJ1-2,15,TRBD1,TRBV9,CASSVGTGSSYGYTF,TGTGCCAGCAGCGTAGGGACAGGGAGCTCCTATGGCTACACCTTC
-,TRBJ1-6,12,-,TRBV7-9,CASSAGDSPLHF,TGTGCCAGCAGCGCCGGGGATTCACCCCTCCACTTT
-,TRBJ2-3,15,-,TRBV6-5,CASSYRFGITDTQYF,TGTGCCAGCAGTTACAGGTTCGGGATCACAGATACGCAGTATTTT
once,TRBJ2-5,15,TRBD1,TRBV7-9,CASSLFDRGDETQYF,TGTGCCAGCAGCTTATTTGACAGGGGTGATGAGACCCAGTACTTC